Below are 14 T cell receptor beta chains sequenced from a single sample in a study of T-cell memory formation after mild COVID-19. TCRdb re-derived calls from the 5' RACE reads in MiXCR, one entry per CDR3 protein. Here the sample spans about 560,000 distinct CDR3 sequences, 17% being singletons. The sample comprised PBMCs or a T cell subset sorted from them (not recorded which). The receptors here all came from an adult woman who had mild COVID-19 (a few samples of this study predate the infection). Cell type and time point are not known.

This clonotype was seen more than once but under ten times. This chain joins TRBV10-3 and TRBJ2-6; D uncertain. This CDR3 is 15 amino acids long. Trimming stripped 3 bases from V and 3 bases from J, with 9 bases between. CDR1 and CDR2 from the germline V gene are ENHRY and SYGVKD. The CDR3 DNA follows: TGTGCCATCAGTGAATGGGTGGATGGGGCCAACGTCCTGACTTTC. Its translation: CAISEWVDGANVLTF.

This chain joins TRBV18 and TRBJ1-4, with a tentative D call TRBD1 (6 bases). V was cut by 0 bases and J by 0 bases, with 11 bases left in between. The CDR3 runs 17 residues. The germline CDR1 and CDR2 sequences are KGHSH and LQKENI. CDR3 in amino acids: CASSPPGQTATNEKLFF. The CDR3 nucleotides are TGTGCCAGCTCACCACCAGGACAGACAGCAACTAATGAAAAACTGTTTTTT.

The sample holds a few counts of this clonotype. This sequence joins TRBV4-1 and TRBJ1-5; D remains ambiguous. The CDR3 covers 15 residues. V was clipped by 2 bases and J by 0 bases, with 8 bases between them. CDR1 and CDR2 from the germline V gene are MGHRA and YSYEKL. In DNA, the CDR3 is TGCGCCAGCAGCCAAAACACCGCTAGCAATCAGCCCCAGCATTTT. It codes for CASSQNTASNQPQHF.

The J gene is TRBJ1-1, the V gene TRBV12-3 or TRBV12-4; 10 bases are a match to TRBD1. With 6 bases clipped from V and 1 base from J, the junction kept 2 bases outside the gene matches. The CDR3 loop spans 14 amino acids. The CDR3 protein is CASRTGGPNTEAFF. For the CDR3, the DNA is TGTGCCAGCAGGACAGGGGGCCCGAACACTGAAGCTTTCTTT.

The rearrangement joins TRBV29-1 to TRBJ1-5, with D possibly TRBD1 on 5 matching bases. Per germline, CDR1 SQVTM and CDR2 ANQGSEA. V was pared by 3 bases and J by 7 bases, with 16 bases between. The CDR3 contains 14 residues. CDR3 sequence (DNA): TGCAGCGTTGAGGGTGGAGGGGTTGGGCAGCCCCAGCATTTT. Translated: CSVEGGGVGQPQHF.

The chain is built from TRBV9 and TRBJ1-1; 7 bases align to TRBD1. CDR1 SGDLS and CDR2 YYNGEE come from the germline V gene. The CDR3 contains 15 residues. Trimming took 3 bases from V and 1 from J; bases not matched to a gene: 6. The CDR3 protein is CASSEGAGGNTEAFF. Written as DNA, the CDR3 is TGTGCCAGCAGCGAGGGGGCAGGGGGGAACACTGAAGCTTTCTTT.

This clonotype showed up many times. The chain employs TRBV6-2 or TRBV6-3 and TRBJ1-2; no definite D call. Between the trimmed V and J ends, which lost 6 bases and 0 bases, there was a span of 17 bases. Germline V gene lookup returns CDR1 MNHEY and CDR2 SVGEGT. The CDR3 is 16 amino acids. The DNA of the CDR3 is TGTGCCAGCAGCCTCGGTGGTAGGCAAGCTAACTATGGCTACACCTTC. It encodes CASSLGGRQANYGYTF.

This clonotype was recorded at least ten times. The chain employs TRBV6-5 and TRBJ1-6, with 7 bases fitting TRBD1. The V gene's germline CDR1 is MNHEY and CDR2 SVGAGI. The CDR3 runs 14 residues. J gave up 3 bases and V 10 bases, and 6 bases lay outside the gene matches. CDR3 sequence reads: CATRRDSYNSPLHF. The CDR3 bases are TGTGCCACGCGCCGGGACAGCTATAATTCACCCCTCCACTTT.

This chain uses TRBV4-1 with TRBJ2-5; 10 nucleotides agree with TRBD2. Germline assignment: CDR1 MGHRA and CDR2 YSYEKL. Unmatched junction bases numbered 6, after V lost 1 base and J lost 4 bases. This CDR3 has 16 amino acids. The chain's CDR3 is CASSQGGTSAAETQYF. CDR3 sequence (DNA): TGCGCCAGCAGCCAAGGGGGGACTAGCGCTGCAGAGACCCAGTACTTC.

This clonotype was seen ten or more times. The chain couples TRBV11-2 to TRBJ2-1; D unclear. Germline V gene lookup returns CDR1 SGHAT and CDR2 FQNNGV. The CDR3 consists of 15 residues. Trimming shortened V by 6 bases and J by 8 bases, and 20 bases separated the two germline ends. CDR3 region: CASSLGRADYHEQFF. The CDR3 nucleotides read TGTGCCAGCAGTCTAGGCCGGGCCGATTATCATGAGCAGTTCTTC. Full variable domain (outside the CDR3, taken from reference TRBV11-2 and TRBJ2-1): EAGVAQSPRYKIIEKRQSVAFWCNPISGHATLYWYQQILGQGPKLLIQFQNNGVVDDSQLPKDRFSAERLKGVDSTLKIQPAKLEDSAVYLCASSLGRADYHEQFFGPGTRLTVL.

This chain connects TRBV15 to TRBJ2-1, with TRBD2 identical over 8 bases. This CDR3 region has 15 residues. Germline values: CDR1 LNHNV, CDR2 YYDKDF (reference sequence). J lost 10 bases, V lost 0 bases, and 8 bases had no gene match. CDR3 nucleotide sequence: TGTGCCACCAGCAGAGACCCGGGGGGGTTCTTCGAGCAGTTCTTC. Translated: CATSRDPGGFFEQFF.

The chain employs TRBV2 and TRBJ2-7, with 11 nucleotides matching TRBD1. V dropped 3 bases and J dropped 1; count of bases not matched to a gene: 5. Germline V lookup: CDR1 SNHLY, CDR2 FYNNEI. CDR3 size: 16 residues. This chain's CDR3 is CASSDTGTGGSYEQYF. The DNA for the CDR3 is TGTGCCAGCAGTGATACCGGGACAGGGGGTTCCTACGAGCAGTACTTC.

This clonotype was seen a few times. The gene calls are TRBV5-1 and TRBJ1-4; D not resolved. Germline V gene lookup returns CDR1 SGHRS and CDR2 YFSETQ. V was cut by 5 bases and J by 0 bases, with 11 bases left in between. CDR3 length equals 15 residues. This CDR3 is CASSRTPATNEKLFF. The CDR3 bases are TGCGCCAGCAGTCGGACGCCTGCAACTAATGAAAAACTGTTTTTT.

This chain links TRBV12-3 or TRBV12-4 with TRBJ2-2; possibly TRBD2 for D (6 bases). Trimming took 5 bases from V and 4 from J, leaving 14 bases between them. The CDR3 contains 15 residues. The CDR3 coding sequence is TGTGCCAGCAGTGGGGACTTGCAAAGCACCGGGGAGCTGTTTTTT. This encodes CASSGDLQSTGELFF.